This is a list of T cell receptor beta chains from one sample in a study of cytomegalovirus exposure and HLA in healthy donors. The protocol was immunoSEQ multiplex PCR, while the TCRdb copy is restricted to in-frame clones and leaves out a portion. The sample shows about 120,000 clones, 60% to 85% of them seen only once. Sequencing was carried out using PBMCs. The receptors were gathered from a woman in her thirties or forties in good health and CMV-seropositive. CDR3s leave out the opening cysteine and the closing phenylalanine or tryptophan. Fields, in order: V gene, clone size, J gene, CDR3 protein. Size values are once, few and many counts, or a class for expanded clones, and some rows have none.

v_call: TRBV19; clone_size: .; j_call: TRBJ1-2; cdr3_aa: ATGEGTNYGYT
v_call: TRBV5-1; clone_size: .; j_call: TRBJ1-3; cdr3_aa: ASSLEGVSGNTIY
v_call: TRBV5-6; clone_size: .; j_call: TRBJ2-1; cdr3_aa: ASSPDRALNEQF
v_call: TRBV5-6; clone_size: .; j_call: TRBJ1-5; cdr3_aa: ASSRGGTNQPQH
v_call: TRBV5-4; clone_size: .; j_call: TRBJ2-5; cdr3_aa: ASSSGQLQETQY
v_call: TRBV18; clone_size: .; j_call: TRBJ2-5; cdr3_aa: ASSPESGRRETQY
v_call: TRBV5-1; clone_size: .; j_call: TRBJ2-1; cdr3_aa: ASVGTSGGNEQF
v_call: TRBV7-7; clone_size: once; j_call: TRBJ2-5; cdr3_aa: ASCPGLADQETQY
v_call: TRBV5-4; clone_size: .; j_call: TRBJ1-3; cdr3_aa: ASSSMSSGNTIY
v_call: TRBV5-6; clone_size: .; j_call: TRBJ2-3; cdr3_aa: ASSLVRAGLSTDTQY
v_call: TRBV7-9; clone_size: .; j_call: TRBJ1-1; cdr3_aa: ASSLHRGGAF
v_call: TRBV7-9; clone_size: few; j_call: TRBJ1-4; cdr3_aa: ASSSEGQGSEKLF
v_call: TRBV9; clone_size: .; j_call: TRBJ2-2; cdr3_aa: ASSSTEGAGVNTGELF
v_call: TRBV4-1; clone_size: .; j_call: TRBJ1-1; cdr3_aa: ASSQGSGTGGKAF
v_call: TRBV7-9; clone_size: .; j_call: TRBJ2-1; cdr3_aa: ASSDPTSGSYNEQF
v_call: TRBV6-5; clone_size: .; j_call: TRBJ1-2; cdr3_aa: ASSPTTAGPYGYT
v_call: TRBV13; clone_size: .; j_call: TRBJ2-7; cdr3_aa: ASSLGRVGGAQYEQY
v_call: TRBV6-6; clone_size: few; j_call: TRBJ2-5; cdr3_aa: ASSYLLVSY
v_call: TRBV7-9; clone_size: .; j_call: TRBJ1-4; cdr3_aa: ASSLVPGPTEKLF
v_call: TRBV21-1; clone_size: .; j_call: TRBJ1-1; cdr3_aa: ASSKNSGTGGGTEAF
v_call: TRBV27; clone_size: .; j_call: TRBJ2-7; cdr3_aa: ASCHPGNPEQY
v_call: TRBV10-2; clone_size: .; j_call: TRBJ2-3; cdr3_aa: ASRGGLGRAADTQY
v_call: TRBV5-1; clone_size: .; j_call: TRBJ2-2; cdr3_aa: ASRGSGGNTGELF
v_call: TRBV4-1; clone_size: .; j_call: TRBJ2-2; cdr3_aa: ASSQVFGGIITGELF
v_call: TRBV9; clone_size: few; j_call: TRBJ2-7; cdr3_aa: ASSVGGGGGEQY
v_call: TRBV7-2; clone_size: .; j_call: TRBJ2-7; cdr3_aa: ASSLGREGEQY
v_call: TRBV7-9; clone_size: .; j_call: TRBJ1-1; cdr3_aa: ASSLDRATEAF
v_call: TRBV4-1; clone_size: once; j_call: TRBJ2-5; cdr3_aa: ASSQYSGEETQY
v_call: TRBV5-1; clone_size: .; j_call: TRBJ2-2; cdr3_aa: ASSFATGPGELF
v_call: TRBV5-4; clone_size: .; j_call: TRBJ2-1; cdr3_aa: ASSLAGVAGDEQF
v_call: TRBV18; clone_size: .; j_call: TRBJ1-6; cdr3_aa: ASSPPRQGIYNSPLH
v_call: TRBV5-1; clone_size: .; j_call: TRBJ1-3; cdr3_aa: ASSPKASSGNTIY
v_call: TRBV7-9; clone_size: .; j_call: TRBJ2-2; cdr3_aa: ASSLASGSNTGELF
v_call: TRBV7-7; clone_size: .; j_call: TRBJ2-5; cdr3_aa: ASSPSRQETQY
v_call: TRBV5-1; clone_size: .; j_call: TRBJ1-6; cdr3_aa: ASSLGAGDYSPLH
v_call: TRBV7-9; clone_size: few; j_call: TRBJ1-4; cdr3_aa: ASSLAGTGEKLF
v_call: TRBV2; clone_size: .; j_call: TRBJ2-7; cdr3_aa: ASNTGAGSYEQY
v_call: TRBV10-3; clone_size: .; j_call: TRBJ2-7; cdr3_aa: AGMGSTYEQY
v_call: TRBV6-6; clone_size: .; j_call: TRBJ2-1; cdr3_aa: ASSSSADEQF
v_call: TRBV7-6; clone_size: .; j_call: TRBJ2-3; cdr3_aa: ASSLGGQDTDTQY
v_call: TRBV14; clone_size: .; j_call: TRBJ2-2; cdr3_aa: ASSQDLAGGPAGELF
v_call: TRBV5-6; clone_size: .; j_call: TRBJ1-2; cdr3_aa: ASSLEPGGGYT